The 5 T cell receptor beta chains presented below share a single source sample, sequenced in a study of radiotherapy plus CTLA-4 blockade in lung cancer. Only in-frame clones appear in the TCRdb table, and some are missing; sequencing was by immunoSEQ multiplex PCR. The data contain 20,000 to 25,000 clones, about 73% of them seen just once; the ten biggest clones take up roughly 3.5%. The sequenced sample was peripheral blood, obtained from a patient treated with radiotherapy plus ipilimumab. Receptor source: a human donor with non-small cell lung cancer who had stable disease on radiotherapy plus ipilimumab.

In DNA form, the CDR3 reads TGTGCCAGCAGTCAAACGAGGGCGGAGACCCAGTACTTC. Translated: CASSQTRAETQYF. The chain carries TRBV13 and TRBJ2-5; possibly TRBD2 for D (5 bases). Trimming cost V 6 bases and J 5 bases, with 13 bases left between them. CDR3 size: 13 residues. Germline assignment: CDR1 PRHDT and CDR2 FYEKMQ (reference sequence).

The count of this clone is one. The J gene is TRBJ2-5, the V gene TRBV4-1; TRBD1 is a possible D gene (6 bases). V was clipped by 3 bases and J by 5 bases, with 19 bases between them. Germline assignment: CDR1 MGHRA and CDR2 YSYEKL. CDR3 length: 16 residues. CDR3 in DNA: TGCGCCAGCAGCCAGGGCACAGGGCCGGTGCGCGAGACCCAGTACTTC. Encoded protein: CASSQGTGPVRETQYF.

This sequence joins TRBV19 and TRBJ2-7, with D perhaps TRBD1 (6 bases). V lost 0 bases and J 2 bases, leaving 14 bases between the germline ends. CDR3 size: 16 residues. CDR1 is LNHDA, CDR2 SQIVND, per germline (reference sequence). The CDR3 DNA follows: TGTGCCAGTAGTATAGAACGACAGGCCCCCCCCTACGAGCAGTACTTC. It specifies CASSIERQAPPYEQYF.

The rearrangement uses TRBV19 and TRBJ2-1; 8 positions agree with TRBD2. There are 17 residues in the CDR3. The V and J ends lost 11 bases and 5 bases, in that order; junction bases with no gene match: 20. Germline V gene data show CDR1 as LNHDA and CDR2 as SQIVND (reference sequence). The CDR3 reads CASSGTSWLGANNEQFF. The CDR3 bases are TGTGCCTCCTCCGGGACTAGTTGGTTGGGAGCGAACAATGAGCAGTTCTTC.

The chain carries TRBV7-2 and TRBJ2-3, with TRBD2 identical over 11 bases. Germline V CDR1 and CDR2: SGHTA, FQGNSA. V gave up 3 bases and J gave up 4 bases; unmatched junction bases: 6. The CDR3 is made up of 16 amino acids. The CDR3 DNA follows: TGTGCCAGCAGCTTGGGGACTAGCGGACCCTCAGATACGCAGTATTTT. Residues: CASSLGTSGPSDTQYF.